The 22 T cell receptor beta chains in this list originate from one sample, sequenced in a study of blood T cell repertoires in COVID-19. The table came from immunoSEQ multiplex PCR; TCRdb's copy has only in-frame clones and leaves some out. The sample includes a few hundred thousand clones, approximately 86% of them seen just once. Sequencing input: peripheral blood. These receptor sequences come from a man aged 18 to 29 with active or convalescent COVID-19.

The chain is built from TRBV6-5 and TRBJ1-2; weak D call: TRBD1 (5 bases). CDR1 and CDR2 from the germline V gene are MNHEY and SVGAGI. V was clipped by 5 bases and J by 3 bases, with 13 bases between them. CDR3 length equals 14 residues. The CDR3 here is CASSPLTGDYGYTF. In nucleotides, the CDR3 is TGTGCCAGCAGTCCTTTAACAGGAGACTATGGCTACACCTTC.

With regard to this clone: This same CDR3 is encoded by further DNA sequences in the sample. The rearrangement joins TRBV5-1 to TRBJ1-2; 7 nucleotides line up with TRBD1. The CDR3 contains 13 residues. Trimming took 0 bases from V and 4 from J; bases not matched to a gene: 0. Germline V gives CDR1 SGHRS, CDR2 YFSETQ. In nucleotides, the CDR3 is TGCGCCAGCAGCTTGGACAGGGGCTATGGCTACACCTTC. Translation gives CASSLDRGYGYTF.

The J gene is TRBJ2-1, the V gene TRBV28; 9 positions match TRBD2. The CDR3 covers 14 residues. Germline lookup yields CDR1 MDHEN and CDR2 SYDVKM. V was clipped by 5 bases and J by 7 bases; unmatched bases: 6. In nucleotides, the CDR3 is TGTGCCAGCAGTCTCCGGACTAGCGCTAATGAGCAGTTCTTC. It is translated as CASSLRTSANEQFF.

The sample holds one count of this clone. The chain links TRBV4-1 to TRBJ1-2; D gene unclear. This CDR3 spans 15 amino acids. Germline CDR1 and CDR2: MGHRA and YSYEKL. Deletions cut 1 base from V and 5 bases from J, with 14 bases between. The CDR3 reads CASSQVLDTEYGYTF. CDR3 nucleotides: TGCGCCAGCAGCCAAGTTCTTGACACGGAATATGGCTACACCTTC.

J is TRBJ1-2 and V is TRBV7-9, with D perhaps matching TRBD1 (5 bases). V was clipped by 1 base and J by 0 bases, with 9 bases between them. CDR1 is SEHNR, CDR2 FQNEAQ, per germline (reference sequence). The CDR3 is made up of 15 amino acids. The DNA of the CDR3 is TGTGCCAGCAGCTTAGAAGCAGGGTCTAACTATGGCTACACCTTC. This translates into CASSLEAGSNYGYTF.

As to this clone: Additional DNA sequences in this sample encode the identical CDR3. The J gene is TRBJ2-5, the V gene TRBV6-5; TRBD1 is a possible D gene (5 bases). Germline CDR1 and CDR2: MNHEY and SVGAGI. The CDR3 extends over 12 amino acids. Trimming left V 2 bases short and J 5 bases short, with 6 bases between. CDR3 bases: TGTGCCAGCAGTTACGCAGGGGAGACCCAGTACTTC. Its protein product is CASSYAGETQYF.

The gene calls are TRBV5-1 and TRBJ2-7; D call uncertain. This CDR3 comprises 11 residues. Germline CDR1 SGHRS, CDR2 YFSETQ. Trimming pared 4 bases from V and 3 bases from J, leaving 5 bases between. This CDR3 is CASSQDYEQYF. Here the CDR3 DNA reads TGCGCCAGCAGCCAGGACTACGAGCAGTACTTC.

CDR3 loop: CASSQGGQAYFSGNTIYF. The CDR3 nucleotides read TGTGCCAGCAGCCAAGGAGGACAGGCGTATTTCTCTGGAAACACCATATATTTT. This chain joins TRBV3-1 (or the pseudogene TRBV3-2) and TRBJ1-3; TRBD1 aligns across 7 bases. Per germline, CDR1 LGHDT and CDR2 YNNKEL (reference sequence). Trimming cost V 1 base and J 0 bases; bases outside gene matches: 9. CDR3 length: 18 amino acids.

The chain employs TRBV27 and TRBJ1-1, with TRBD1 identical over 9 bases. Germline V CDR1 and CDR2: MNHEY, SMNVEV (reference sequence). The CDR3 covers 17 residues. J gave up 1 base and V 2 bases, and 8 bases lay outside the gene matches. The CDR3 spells CASSLRPGTGTNTEAFF. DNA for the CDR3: TGTGCCAGCAGTTTACGTCCCGGGACAGGGACGAACACTGAAGCTTTCTTT.

The CDR3 spells CASSQYGTDNQPQHF. DNA of the CDR3: TGCGCCAGCAGCCAATACGGGACAGACAATCAGCCCCAGCATTTT. This sequence joins TRBV4-1 and TRBJ1-5; 7 bases map to TRBD1. Germline V lookup: CDR1 MGHRA, CDR2 YSYEKL. The junction had 4 bases not matched to a gene; V was cut back by 2 bases and J by 3 bases. The CDR3 is 15 amino acids.

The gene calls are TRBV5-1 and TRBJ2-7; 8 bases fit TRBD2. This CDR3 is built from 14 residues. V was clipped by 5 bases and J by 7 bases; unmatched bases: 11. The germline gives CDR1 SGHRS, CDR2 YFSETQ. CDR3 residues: CASSTTSGTREQYF. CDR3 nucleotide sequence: TGCGCCAGCAGTACCACTAGCGGAACGAGGGAGCAGTACTTC.

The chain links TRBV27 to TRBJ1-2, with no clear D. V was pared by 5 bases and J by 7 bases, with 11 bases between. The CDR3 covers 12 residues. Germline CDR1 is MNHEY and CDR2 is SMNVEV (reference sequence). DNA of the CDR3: TGTGCCAGCAGTCACGGAGAAGGTGGCTACACCTTC. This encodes CASSHGEGGYTF.

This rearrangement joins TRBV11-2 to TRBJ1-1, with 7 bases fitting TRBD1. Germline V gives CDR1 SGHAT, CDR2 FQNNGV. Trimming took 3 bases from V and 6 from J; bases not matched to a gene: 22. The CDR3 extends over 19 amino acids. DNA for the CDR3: TGTGCCAGCAGCTTTGACCTATGGATGGGACAGCACTTATTGCCTGAAGCTTTCTTT. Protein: CASSFDLWMGQHLLPEAFF.

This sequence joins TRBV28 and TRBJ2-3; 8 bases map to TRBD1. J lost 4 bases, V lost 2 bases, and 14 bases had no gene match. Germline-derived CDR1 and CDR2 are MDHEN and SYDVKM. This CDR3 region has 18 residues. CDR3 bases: TGTGCCAGCAGTTTAAAAGGGCGAGCAGGGGGCAGTTCAGATACGCAGTATTTT. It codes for CASSLKGRAGGSSDTQYF.

The CDR3 nucleotides read TGCGCCAGCAGGGATAGCGGGAGGTCTTCGGGCACAGATACGCAGTATTTT. This encodes CASRDSGRSSGTDTQYF. The chain employs TRBV10-2 and TRBJ2-3; 10 nucleotides agree with TRBD2. Per the germline V gene, CDR1 is WSHSY and CDR2 is SAAADI. CDR3 size: 17 residues. V gave up 6 bases and J gave up 1 base; unmatched junction bases: 10.

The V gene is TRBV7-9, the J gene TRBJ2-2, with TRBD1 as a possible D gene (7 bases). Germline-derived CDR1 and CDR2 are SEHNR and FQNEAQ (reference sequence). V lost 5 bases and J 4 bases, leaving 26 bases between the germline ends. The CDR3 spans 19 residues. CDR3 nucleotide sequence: TGTGCCAGCAGCCATGCCGACCCGAGACAGGGAGGTGGCACCGGGGAGCTGTTTTTT. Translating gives CASSHADPRQGGGTGELFF.

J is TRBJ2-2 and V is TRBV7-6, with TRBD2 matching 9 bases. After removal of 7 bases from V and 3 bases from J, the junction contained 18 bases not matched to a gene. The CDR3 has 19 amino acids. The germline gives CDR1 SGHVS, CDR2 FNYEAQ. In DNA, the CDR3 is TGTGCCAGCACCCCGGGAGCGGCAGCGGGGGGCGCCGACACCGGGGAGCTGTTTTTT. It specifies CASTPGAAAGGADTGELFF.

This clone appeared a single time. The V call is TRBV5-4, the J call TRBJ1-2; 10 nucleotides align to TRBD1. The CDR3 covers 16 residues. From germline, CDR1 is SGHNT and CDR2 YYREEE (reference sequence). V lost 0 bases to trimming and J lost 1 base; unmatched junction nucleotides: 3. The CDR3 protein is CASSLGQGAVNYGYTF. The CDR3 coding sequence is TGTGCCAGCAGCTTGGGACAGGGGGCTGTTAACTATGGCTACACCTTC.

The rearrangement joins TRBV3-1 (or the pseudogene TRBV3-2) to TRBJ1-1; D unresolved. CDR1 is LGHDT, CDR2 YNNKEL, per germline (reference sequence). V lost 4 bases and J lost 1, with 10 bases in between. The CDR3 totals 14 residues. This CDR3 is CASSPVYQNTEAFF. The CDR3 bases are TGTGCCAGCAGCCCGGTTTATCAGAACACTGAAGCTTTCTTT.

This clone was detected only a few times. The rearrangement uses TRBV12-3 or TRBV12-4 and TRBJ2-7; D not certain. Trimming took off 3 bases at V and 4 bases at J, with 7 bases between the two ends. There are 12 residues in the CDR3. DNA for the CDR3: TGTGCCAGCAGTTTTGTGGAGTACGAGCAGTACTTC. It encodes CASSFVEYEQYF.

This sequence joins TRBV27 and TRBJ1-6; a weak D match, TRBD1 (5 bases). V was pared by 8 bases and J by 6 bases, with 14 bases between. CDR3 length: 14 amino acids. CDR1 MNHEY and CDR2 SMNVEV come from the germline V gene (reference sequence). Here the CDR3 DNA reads TGTGCCAGCTGTTCGGGACTAGGTAATTCACCCCTCCACTTT. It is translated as CASCSGLGNSPLHF.

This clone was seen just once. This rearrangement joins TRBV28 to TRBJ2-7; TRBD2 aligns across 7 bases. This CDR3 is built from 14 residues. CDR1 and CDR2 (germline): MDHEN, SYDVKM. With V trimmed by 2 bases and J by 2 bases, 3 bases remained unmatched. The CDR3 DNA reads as TGTGCCAGCAGTTTAGCGGGAGTTACCTACGAGCAGTACTTC. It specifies CASSLAGVTYEQYF.